This T cell receptor beta chain was profiled in a study of cytomegalovirus exposure and HLA in healthy donors. Broader study findings: Among TCR beta chains, those listed as cytomegalovirus-associated numbered roughly 150. Among CMV-associated TCR beta chains, most appeared HLA-restricted in a later analysis. In an earlier analysis, productive rearrangement rates for most beta V segments clustered near 87% or 30%.

Trimming took 7 bases from V and 4 from J, leaving 28 bases between them. Germline CDR1 and CDR2: MNHNS and SASEGT. This CDR3 is 19 amino acids long. Remarks on this clone: The antigen is unknown.

The PCR made use of 60 Vbeta and 13 Jbeta primers. Assay: immunoSEQ multiplex PCR; the TCRdb copy retains only in-frame clones and omits some. The table records approximately 160,000 clones, roughly four fifths of them present only once. The rearrangement links TRBV6-1 to TRBJ2-2; D possibly corresponds to TRBD2 (6 bases). The sample consisted of PBMCs. The sequence derives from a female donor in good health and CMV-seronegative. CDR3 residues: CASTDTAGLTRRGTGELFF. CDR3 nucleotide sequence: TGTGCCAGCACTGATACAGCGGGCTTAACCCGGAGGGGCACCGGGGAGCTGTTTTTT.